The TCR beta chain under discussion was sequenced for a study of shared clonotypes between healthy human individuals. Study-level information: For every donor, three CD4 naive, three CD4 memory, two CD8 naive and one CD8 memory plates were used. Study-wide findings and caveats: Naive subsets, compared against memory subsets, generally had larger estimated richness values. It was anticipated that sequencing depth would influence how many clonotypes donors shared. Relative to their counterparts shared across all four donors, non-shared clonotypes exhibited diminished generation probabilities.

The CDR3 consists of 14 residues. Germline CDR1 is SQVTM and CDR2 is ANQGSEA. V was shortened by 4 bases and J by 0 bases, with 12 bases between the two germline ends. As regards this clone: The antigen remains undetermined.

TCRdb's copy holds only in-frame clones and misses some; the assay was immunoSEQ multiplex PCR. The sample contains roughly 590,000 clones, roughly 95% of which appear only once. Positively selected for CCR7, the CD45RO-negative cells used as naive CD8 cells excluded terminally differentiated effector memory CD45RA+ cells. This clonotype originated in a woman under 40 in good health. The sequencing input was naive CD8+ T cells sorted from blood. The chain uses TRBV29-1 and TRBJ1-1; D gene ambiguous. The CDR3 sequence is CSVGIPALNTEAFF. The CDR3 region has the DNA TGCAGCGTTGGAATCCCGGCCTTGAACACTGAAGCTTTCTTT.